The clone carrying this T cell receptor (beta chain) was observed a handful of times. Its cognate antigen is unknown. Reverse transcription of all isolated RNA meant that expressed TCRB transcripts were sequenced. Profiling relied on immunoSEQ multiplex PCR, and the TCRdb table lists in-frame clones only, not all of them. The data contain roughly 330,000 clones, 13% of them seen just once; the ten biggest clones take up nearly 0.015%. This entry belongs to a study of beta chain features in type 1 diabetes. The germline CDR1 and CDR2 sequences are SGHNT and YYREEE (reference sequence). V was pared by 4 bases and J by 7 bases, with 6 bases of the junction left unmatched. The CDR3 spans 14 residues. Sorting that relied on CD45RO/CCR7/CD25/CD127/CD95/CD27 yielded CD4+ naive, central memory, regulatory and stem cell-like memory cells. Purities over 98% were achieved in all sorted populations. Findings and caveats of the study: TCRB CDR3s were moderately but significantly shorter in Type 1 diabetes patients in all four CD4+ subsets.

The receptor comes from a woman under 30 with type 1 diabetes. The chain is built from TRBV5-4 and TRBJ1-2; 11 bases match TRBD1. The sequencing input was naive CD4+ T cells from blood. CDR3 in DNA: TGTGCCAGCAGCAGTGTAGGGACAGGGGGTGGCTACACCTTC. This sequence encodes CASSSVGTGGGYTF.